The rows below give T cell receptor beta chains drawn from one sample of a study of blood T cell repertoires in COVID-19. Here immunoSEQ multiplex PCR was the method, and the copy in TCRdb shows in-frame clones only, minus some. This table holds fewer than 250,000 clones, about 90% found once. The source material was PBMCs or T cells enriched from blood (not recorded which). Receptor source: a woman aged 30 to 39 who had been exposed to COVID-19. Both conserved end residues are part of each CDR3. D genes are given only for firm matches. Part of the rows lack a size; the others show once, few, many or a class for expanded clones.

d_gene: -; len: 13; v_gene: TRBV29-1; j_gene: TRBJ1-2; abundance: once; CDR3nt: TGCAGCGTTGTTTCCCCGAACAGTTATGGCTACACCTTC; CDR3aa: CSVVSPNSYGYTF
d_gene: -; len: 11; v_gene: TRBV20-1; j_gene: TRBJ2-7; abundance: -; CDR3nt: TGCAGTGTAACCAACGAGTACGAGCAGTACTTC; CDR3aa: CSVTNEYEQYF
d_gene: TRBD1; len: 17; v_gene: TRBV11-2; j_gene: TRBJ1-4; abundance: -; CDR3nt: TGTGCCAGCAGCTTAGATCCCGGACAGGGCGTTGATGGAAAACTGTTTTTT; CDR3aa: CASSLDPGQGVDGKLFF
d_gene: TRBD2; len: 17; v_gene: TRBV7-2; j_gene: TRBJ2-7; abundance: -; CDR3nt: TGTGCCAGCAGCACCTCGGGACTAATGATCCCCTGGGCGGGGCAGTACTTC; CDR3aa: CASSTSGLMIPWAGQYF
d_gene: TRBD1; len: 15; v_gene: TRBV6-5; j_gene: TRBJ1-2; abundance: -; CDR3nt: TGTGCCAGCAGTCCCGGGACAGGGGGCGAATATGGCTACACCTTC; CDR3aa: CASSPGTGGEYGYTF
d_gene: TRBD1; len: 16; v_gene: TRBV10-1; j_gene: TRBJ1-1; abundance: -; CDR3nt: TGCGCCAGCAGTGAGCCAGCTTATCGGGACAGGTGGTTGGTTTTCTTT; CDR3aa: CASSEPAYRDRWLVFF
d_gene: -; len: 13; v_gene: TRBV3-1/TRBV3-2; j_gene: TRBJ1-5; abundance: -; CDR3nt: TGTGCCAGCAGCCAAGATCAGGGTCAGCCCCAGCATTTT; CDR3aa: CASSQDQGQPQHF
d_gene: TRBD1; len: 15; v_gene: TRBV28; j_gene: TRBJ1-6; abundance: -; CDR3nt: TGTGCCAGCAGGTCGACAGGGGGCTGGGGTTCACCCCTCCACTTT; CDR3aa: CASRSTGGWGSPLHF
d_gene: TRBD2; len: 14; v_gene: TRBV4-1; j_gene: TRBJ2-1; abundance: -; CDR3nt: TGCGCCAGCAGCCAACTAGCGGTGGACAATGAGCAGTTCTTC; CDR3aa: CASSQLAVDNEQFF
d_gene: TRBD2; len: 16; v_gene: TRBV19; j_gene: TRBJ2-4; abundance: -; CDR3nt: TGTGCCAGTAGTCAATCCGGCGGGAGTGTCAAAAACATTCAGTACTTC; CDR3aa: CASSQSGGSVKNIQYF
d_gene: -; len: 13; v_gene: TRBV24-1; j_gene: TRBJ2-1; abundance: -; CDR3nt: TGTGCCACCAGTGCGGACAGTAACAATGAGCAGTTCTTC; CDR3aa: CATSADSNNEQFF
d_gene: -; len: 14; v_gene: TRBV5-1; j_gene: TRBJ1-6; abundance: -; CDR3nt: TGCGCCAGCAGCTTGCCACAAGATAATTCACCCCTCCACTTT; CDR3aa: CASSLPQDNSPLHF
d_gene: -; len: 13; v_gene: TRBV18; j_gene: TRBJ2-7; abundance: -; CDR3nt: TGTGCCAGCTCCCGAGACACAACCTACGAGCAGTACTTC; CDR3aa: CASSRDTTYEQYF
d_gene: -; len: 16; v_gene: TRBV5-1; j_gene: TRBJ2-1; abundance: -; CDR3nt: TGCGCCAGCAGCCTTGGGGCTTCGAGCTCCTACAATGAGCAGTTCTTC; CDR3aa: CASSLGASSSYNEQFF
d_gene: TRBD2; len: 15; v_gene: TRBV5-1; j_gene: TRBJ2-2; abundance: -; CDR3nt: TGCGCCAGCAGCTTGGCGGGACTAGAGACCGGGGAGCTGTTTTTT; CDR3aa: CASSLAGLETGELFF
d_gene: -; len: 17; v_gene: TRBV7-2; j_gene: TRBJ2-2; abundance: -; CDR3nt: TGTGCCAGCAGCTATGGGGGGGCGGGAGCAGACACCGGGGAGCTGTTTTTT; CDR3aa: CASSYGGAGADTGELFF
d_gene: -; len: 12; v_gene: TRBV19; j_gene: TRBJ2-7; abundance: once; CDR3nt: TGTGCCAGTAGTTCGCAGGGCTACGAGCAGTACTTC; CDR3aa: CASSSQGYEQYF
d_gene: TRBD2; len: 18; v_gene: TRBV3-1/TRBV3-2; j_gene: TRBJ2-1; abundance: once; CDR3nt: TGTGCCAGCAGCCAAGGAGGGAGGGCCGTAAGTTCCTACAATGAGCAGTTCTTC; CDR3aa: CASSQGGRAVSSYNEQFF
d_gene: TRBD2; len: 19; v_gene: TRBV2; j_gene: TRBJ2-2; abundance: -; CDR3nt: TGTGCCAGCAGTGAAATCGGTGGGGGAGCGGGAGCAATCACCGGGGAGCTGTTTTTT; CDR3aa: CASSEIGGGAGAITGELFF
d_gene: -; len: 15; v_gene: TRBV11-3; j_gene: TRBJ1-1; abundance: -; CDR3nt: TGTGCCAGCAGCTTAATTAGGAGGGAGAACACTGAAGCTTTCTTT; CDR3aa: CASSLIRRENTEAFF
d_gene: TRBD1; len: 17; v_gene: TRBV5-1; j_gene: TRBJ1-2; abundance: -; CDR3nt: TGCGCCAGCAGCTTCGGGGTGACAGGGGGCGCGGAGTATGGCTACACCTTC; CDR3aa: CASSFGVTGGAEYGYTF
d_gene: -; len: 11; v_gene: TRBV30; j_gene: TRBJ2-1; abundance: -; CDR3nt: TGTGCCTGGAGTGCGTTCAATGAGCAGTTCTTC; CDR3aa: CAWSAFNEQFF
d_gene: TRBD1; len: 13; v_gene: TRBV11-2; j_gene: TRBJ2-3; abundance: -; CDR3nt: TGTGCCAGCAGGGCTCAGGGGGCAGATACGCAGTATTTT; CDR3aa: CASRAQGADTQYF
d_gene: -; len: 13; v_gene: TRBV7-3; j_gene: TRBJ1-1; abundance: -; CDR3nt: TGTGCCAGCAGCGTGACAGGCAACACTGAAGCTTTCTTT; CDR3aa: CASSVTGNTEAFF
d_gene: TRBD1; len: 13; v_gene: TRBV6-5; j_gene: TRBJ2-1; abundance: -; CDR3nt: TGTGCCAGCAGACAGGGGGCGGTCAATGAGCAGTTCTTC; CDR3aa: CASRQGAVNEQFF
d_gene: TRBD2; len: 14; v_gene: TRBV10-2; j_gene: TRBJ2-1; abundance: once; CDR3nt: TGCGCCAGTCTCTTAGCGGGAGGAAGGTATGAGCAGTTCTTC; CDR3aa: CASLLAGGRYEQFF
d_gene: TRBD1; len: 17; v_gene: TRBV5-1; j_gene: TRBJ1-2; abundance: once; CDR3nt: TGCGCCAGCAGCCCGACCCGGACAGGGGCTAGCTACTATGGCTACACCTTC; CDR3aa: CASSPTRTGASYYGYTF
d_gene: TRBD2; len: 14; v_gene: TRBV19; j_gene: TRBJ2-5; abundance: -; CDR3nt: TGTGCCAGTAGCGAGGGACTAGCGGGAAAGACCCAGTACTTC; CDR3aa: CASSEGLAGKTQYF
d_gene: TRBD2; len: 16; v_gene: TRBV19; j_gene: TRBJ2-1; abundance: -; CDR3nt: TGTGCCAGTAGTATTACGTCAAGCGGGAGGAACAATGAGCAGTTCTTC; CDR3aa: CASSITSSGRNNEQFF
d_gene: -; len: 14; v_gene: TRBV5-8; j_gene: TRBJ1-2; abundance: -; CDR3nt: TGTGCCAGCAGCTTGAGGGGGTCCGACTATGGCTACACCTTC; CDR3aa: CASSLRGSDYGYTF
d_gene: -; len: 17; v_gene: TRBV15; j_gene: TRBJ1-4; abundance: -; CDR3nt: TGTGCCACCAGCAGAGATCTTGCAGGGGCCCCTAATGAAAAACTGTTTTTT; CDR3aa: CATSRDLAGAPNEKLFF
d_gene: TRBD1; len: 15; v_gene: TRBV19; j_gene: TRBJ1-1; abundance: -; CDR3nt: TGTGCCAGTAGTATAGGGACAGGAGTGAACACTGAAGCTTTCTTT; CDR3aa: CASSIGTGVNTEAFF
d_gene: -; len: 12; v_gene: TRBV6-5; j_gene: TRBJ1-1; abundance: once; CDR3nt: TGTGCCAGCAGGAGGAGACCGGCTGAAGCTTTCTTT; CDR3aa: CASRRRPAEAFF
d_gene: TRBD2; len: 17; v_gene: TRBV28; j_gene: TRBJ2-3; abundance: -; CDR3nt: TGTGCCAGCGACCCCTTCCCTAGCGGGATGTGTGTAGATACGCAGTATTTT; CDR3aa: CASDPFPSGMCVDTQYF
d_gene: -; len: 15; v_gene: TRBV25-1; j_gene: TRBJ2-3; abundance: -; CDR3nt: TGTGCCAGCAGTGCCTCTCGGGGGTATACAGATACGCAGTATTTT; CDR3aa: CASSASRGYTDTQYF
d_gene: -; len: 13; v_gene: TRBV5-1; j_gene: TRBJ2-5; abundance: -; CDR3nt: TGCGCCAGCAGCTTTAGTAAGTTAGAGGCCCAGTACTTC; CDR3aa: CASSFSKLEAQYF
d_gene: TRBD1; len: 13; v_gene: TRBV2; j_gene: TRBJ1-2; abundance: -; CDR3nt: TGTGCCAGCAGTGAACAGGGGGCATATGGCTACACCTTC; CDR3aa: CASSEQGAYGYTF
d_gene: TRBD1; len: 15; v_gene: TRBV19; j_gene: TRBJ1-4; abundance: -; CDR3nt: TGTGCCAGTACCCTACGGACAGGGACTAATGAAAAACTGTTTTTT; CDR3aa: CASTLRTGTNEKLFF
d_gene: -; len: 12; v_gene: TRBV12-3/TRBV12-4; j_gene: TRBJ1-5; abundance: -; CDR3nt: TGTGCCAGCAGTAATCAGGAGGGGCCCCAGCATTTT; CDR3aa: CASSNQEGPQHF
d_gene: -; len: 13; v_gene: TRBV4-1; j_gene: TRBJ2-7; abundance: -; CDR3nt: TGCGCCAGCAGCCAAGGACCAGGGCTCGAGCAGTACTTC; CDR3aa: CASSQGPGLEQYF
d_gene: -; len: 13; v_gene: TRBV19; j_gene: TRBJ1-1; abundance: -; CDR3nt: TGTGCCAGTACCGTGACAGATCGCACTGAAGCTTTCTTT; CDR3aa: CASTVTDRTEAFF
d_gene: -; len: 12; v_gene: TRBV18; j_gene: TRBJ2-1; abundance: few; CDR3nt: TGTGCCAGCTCACCTGACAGCAATGAGCAGTTCTTC; CDR3aa: CASSPDSNEQFF
d_gene: -; len: 13; v_gene: TRBV7-8; j_gene: TRBJ1-4; abundance: -; CDR3nt: TGTGCCAGCAGTTCTGTCACGGAGGAAAAACTGTTTTTT; CDR3aa: CASSSVTEEKLFF
d_gene: -; len: 14; v_gene: TRBV19; j_gene: TRBJ2-5; abundance: once; CDR3nt: TGTGCCAGTAGTACCGGGACTCAGCAAGAGACCCAGTACTTC; CDR3aa: CASSTGTQQETQYF
d_gene: TRBD2; len: 19; v_gene: TRBV27; j_gene: TRBJ2-1; abundance: once; CDR3nt: TGTGCCAGCAGTTCCGGGACTAGCGGGAGAGAGGGGTTCTACAATGAGCAGTTCTTC; CDR3aa: CASSSGTSGREGFYNEQFF
d_gene: -; len: 12; v_gene: TRBV28; j_gene: TRBJ2-7; abundance: -; CDR3nt: TGTGCCAGCAGCCGCCAGACCTACGAGCAGTACTTC; CDR3aa: CASSRQTYEQYF
d_gene: TRBD2; len: 15; v_gene: TRBV11-2; j_gene: TRBJ2-5; abundance: -; CDR3nt: TGTGCCAGCAGCGCTTGGACTAGCGGAAAAGAGACCCAGTACTTC; CDR3aa: CASSAWTSGKETQYF
d_gene: TRBD1; len: 14; v_gene: TRBV19; j_gene: TRBJ1-6; abundance: -; CDR3nt: TGTGCCAGTAGTCTACTGACAGGGAATTCACCCCTCCACTTT; CDR3aa: CASSLLTGNSPLHF
d_gene: -; len: 12; v_gene: TRBV29-1; j_gene: TRBJ1-1; abundance: -; CDR3nt: TGCAGCGTTGGGGAGGGGGGCCCTGAAGCTTTCTTT; CDR3aa: CSVGEGGPEAFF
d_gene: -; len: 14; v_gene: TRBV7-6; j_gene: TRBJ2-2; abundance: -; CDR3nt: TGTGCCAGCAGCTTAGTTGGAGAGTCCGGGGAGCTGTTTTTT; CDR3aa: CASSLVGESGELFF
d_gene: TRBD2; len: 13; v_gene: TRBV4-1; j_gene: TRBJ2-1; abundance: -; CDR3nt: TGCGCCAGCAGCCCAGCGGGGGACAATGAGCAGTTCTTC; CDR3aa: CASSPAGDNEQFF
d_gene: -; len: 15; v_gene: TRBV6-4; j_gene: TRBJ2-1; abundance: -; CDR3nt: TGTGCCAGCAGTGAAGCCCCGGGACTGGTCTATGAGCAGTTCTTC; CDR3aa: CASSEAPGLVYEQFF
d_gene: -; len: 13; v_gene: TRBV5-6; j_gene: TRBJ1-1; abundance: -; CDR3nt: TGTGCCAGCAGCTTGGACAGGGACGTTGTCGCTTTCTTT; CDR3aa: CASSLDRDVVAFF
d_gene: TRBD2; len: 15; v_gene: TRBV6-5; j_gene: TRBJ2-7; abundance: few; CDR3nt: TGTGCCAGCAGTCTCACTAGCGAGACCCACTACGAGCAGTACTTC; CDR3aa: CASSLTSETHYEQYF